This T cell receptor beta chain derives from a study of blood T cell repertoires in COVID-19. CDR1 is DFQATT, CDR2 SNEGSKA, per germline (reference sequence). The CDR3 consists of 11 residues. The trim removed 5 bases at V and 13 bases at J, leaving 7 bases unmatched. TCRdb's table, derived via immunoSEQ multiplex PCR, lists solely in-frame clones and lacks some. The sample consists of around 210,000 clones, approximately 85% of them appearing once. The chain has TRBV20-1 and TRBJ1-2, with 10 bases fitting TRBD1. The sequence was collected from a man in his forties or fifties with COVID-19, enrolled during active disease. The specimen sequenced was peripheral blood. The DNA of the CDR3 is TGCAGTGCTGGGCCGGACAGGGGGTTCACCTTC. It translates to CSAGPDRGFTF.